This section outlines one TCR beta chain sequence together with its context. Which antigen it targets is not known. No base-level quality is on record; no much larger clone is a single base apart. In total, over 600 healthy bone marrow donors made up the cohort. At the time of sampling, all cohort members were nominally healthy, though unrecorded immune exposures were likely present. Of the 670 or so cohort members, 250 to 300 had positive CMV serostatus and about 330 had negative CMV serostatus, and CMV serostatus was not recorded for the donor. A peripheral blood sample was provided by each donor, and peripheral blood mononuclear cells were used for TCR beta sequencing. The Qiagen DNeasy Blood Extraction Kit was used to extract genomic DNA from the blood cell samples. To prepare the library, the immunoSEQ multiplex PCR assay was applied. A mixture of 60 forward primers for TCR Vbeta segments and 13 reverse primers for TCR Jbeta segments was used in the multiplex PCR. The CDR3 region of rearranged TCR beta genes was amplified from genomic DNA with a multiplex PCR assay. The Illumina HiSeq System was used to sequence the amplified TCR beta libraries as 87-base-pair reads. The source study handled its data this way. In a later analysis, tens of millions of unique TCR beta chains were counted across the roughly 610 repertoires, and approximately 11 million of these chains were shared by at least two donors. Raw reads were error-corrected and collapsed into unique sequences by a nearest-neighbor algorithm in which closely related sequences were merged to remove PCR and sequencing errors. CDR3 sequences were aligned to IMGT reference sequences to assign V, D and J gene segments. For a sequence to be retained, a match of at least six nucleotides to both a V gene segment and a J gene segment was required. Rearrangements were called productive when the CDR3 lacked stop codons and stayed in frame with V and J; all others were non-productive. Following IMGT convention, CDR3 was defined as the stretch from the second conserved V-encoded cysteine up to the conserved J-encoded phenylalanine. The earlier analysis of 500 to 600 of the donors excluded sequences that lacked an unambiguous match to a single V gene segment. In an earlier analysis of around 600 of the donors, V segments were called functional above 56.7% productive rearrangements and were called segregating when the between-donor standard deviation exceeded 5%. To diagnose cytomegalovirus status from the catalog of TCR beta chain sequences, a statistical classification framework was built. A later analysis assigned V and J genes by comparing TCR nucleotide sequences with IMGT/GENE-DB human TR gene sequences. The TCRdist pipeline was used in a later analysis to assign CDR3 sequences and most-parsimonious VDJ recombination scenarios. In a later analysis, each TCR beta chain was defined by its CDR3 amino acid sequence together with its V-gene family, and reads without a unique V-gene family were excluded. A later analysis removed over 500 highly shared, low-generation-probability nucleotide sequences to deal with suspected cross-contamination and a sequencing artifact. A later analysis calculated a clonal expansion index for each public chain from normalized within-repertoire ranks of inferred template counts. In a later analysis, generation probabilities were computed using a VDJ recombination model fitted to out-of-frame rearrangements, and the results were checked against IGoR. Hypergeometric tests were used in a later analysis to score TCR-TCR, TCR-HLA and TCR-CMV co-occurrence, with a repertoire-size bias correction applied to the TCR pairs. A later analysis estimated false discovery rates by permuting HLA or CMV assignments 20 times. In a later analysis, co-occurring TCRs were grouped with DBSCAN, and TCRdist sequence similarity was added when clustering was performed within HLA-allele-positive subsets. Repertoires with fewer than 30,000 or more than 120,000 public chains were left out of co-occurrence clustering, as were five repertoires with anomalous nucleotide sharing. The table comes from immuneACCESS by way of TCRdb, which keeps in-frame sequences with V and J called. Part of the clones is missing from these tables; in studies checked, under half for an unresolved V gene and the rest for unknown reasons. That table supplies the V and J calls and clone size; D and trimming were determined from the DNA. The sample data list roughly 100,000 clones, and about 62% of these were observed just once. The ten largest clones add up to over 4% of the sample.

The data derive from a study of cytomegalovirus exposure and HLA in healthy donors (dated by TCRdb to the late 2010s). Some background on the complete study: An earlier analysis of approximately 640 of the donors reported 276 Gb of sequence data and approximately 110 million unique TCR beta sequences from some 180 million T cells. About 300 gigabases of sequencing data and approximately 85 million unique TCR sequences were included in an early release covering roughly 700 HLA-typed donors. Of the roughly 410 genotyped donors, roughly 76% were placed in the genetic ancestry cluster associated with self-reported Caucasian donors. To decide whether each TCR beta V gene segment behaved as functional or pseudogenic, an earlier analysis of some 580 of the donors relied on high-throughput TCR beta sequencing. Both class I and class II loci were covered by HLA typing, at four-digit resolution. Several DR-DQ haplotypes were handled as single units for association and clustering because linkage in the cohort was strong. The study aimed to test whether signatures of past pathogen exposure could be identified by cataloging public T cell receptors. Typing coverage varied by locus: roughly 620-630 donors for A, B, C, DRB1 and DQB1; 500 to 550 for DQA1; 600 to 610 for DPA1; around 490 for DPB1. Donor age, sex, ethnicity and CMV serostatus were collected together with the repertoire data. The study used immunosequencing to profile the T cell repertoires of several hundred subjects and linked those repertoires to cytomegalovirus serostatus. Across approximately 400 genotyped donors of the cohort, an average of approximately 200,000 unique TCR beta nucleotide sequences per donor were sequenced, and roughly a sixth of those sequences were non-productive. The study combined high-throughput TCR immunosequencing, statistical association of individual TCRs with disease status, and machine learning to predict cytomegalovirus infection status. All discovery cohort repertoires had been generated on a single sequencing platform. Genome-wide SNP genotypes for about 60% of the 666 donors were used in a later genetic analysis, which treated that subset as a discovery cohort. In a later analysis, previously published TCR beta repertoires from 550 to 750 donors were re-analyzed and high-resolution HLA genotyping was added so that TCR occurrence patterns could be studied. In addition to the first cohort of about 650 subjects, a separate validation cohort of 120 different subjects was used. In the later analysis, no new phenotypic data were used to find candidate immune exposures; instead, reliance was placed on TCR beta sequences and their occurrence across donors. Overall study outcomes, separate from this receptor: HLA typing was unavailable for some donors at each locus, so association tests used only the typed subset. According to the authors, the approach could potentially be generalized to other disease states and immunological phenotypes. Fewer than 20 rarely observed V segments, including chromosome 9 orphons, were excluded from the earlier analysis of a few hundred of the donors because counts were too low. A later analysis associated about 17,000 TCR beta sequences with specific HLA alleles at a false discovery rate of 0.05. According to a later analysis, TCR association rates differed among HLA loci, with DRB1 alleles showing the most associated TCRs and HLA-C alleles showing the fewest. In the study, about 150 TCR beta chains were listed as associated with cytomegalovirus. When HLA alleles, especially DR and DQ, strongly co-occurred, TCR associations were difficult to assign to individual alleles. Across donors, most TCR sequences were observed very rarely, whereas some public TCRs were present in many individuals. Several of the top co-occurrence clusters appeared to be linked to parvovirus B19, influenza, CMV and Epstein-Barr virus, according to a later analysis. The classifier was reported to diagnose cytomegalovirus status with high specificity and sensitivity in both the original and validation cohorts. Correlated functional status among segregating V segments might reflect linkage disequilibrium, but an unknown experimental factor could not be ruled out. Sequencing depth was assumed to be roughly uniform across donors in the presence/absence analyses, though that assumption may not hold. A further reported finding was that TCR beta sequences accurately predicted the HLA-A and HLA-B alleles for most subjects in the first cohort. V-gene and J-gene trimming of TCR beta chains was associated with a missense DCLRE1C variant in a later genetic analysis, and the association was replicated in an independent cohort. According to a later genetic analysis, donors in an Asian-associated ancestry cluster had fewer N-insertions in productive TCRs than the approximately 630-donor mean. A few of the identified cytomegalovirus-associated TCR beta chains were confirmed in vitro to be specific for cytomegalovirus antigens. In an earlier analysis of under 600 of the donors, most TCR beta V segments were observed in productive rearrangements about 90% or about 30% of the time, broadly matching IMGT annotations. In a later analysis, HLA-associated TCR beta chains showed more clonal expansion and lower generation probabilities than non-associated chains that were equally common. For the cohort, immune exposure information was limited to CMV serostatus. Most CMV-associated TCR beta chains appeared to be HLA-restricted in a later analysis, and the HLA associations seemed to be driven largely by CMV exposure. This cohort had only TCR beta chains sequenced, and the lack of alpha or paired-chain data limited which features could be detected. A group of highly shared sequence variants was considered likely to be a technical artifact of the sequencing pipeline.

Sequencing was done on a sample of PBMCs. This receptor was taken from a human donor in good health.

The CDR3 here reads CASSLIAGAYNEQFF. The DNA is TGTGCCAGCAGCTTAATAGCGGGAGCTTACAATGAGCAGTTCTTC. The rearranged chain carries TRBV7-3 and TRBJ2-1; the central 9 bases match TRBD2. From V the trimming removes 1 base and from J it removes 4 bases, while the gene matches leave 2 bases of the junction unaccounted for. The CDR3 holds 15 amino acids from the cysteine to the phenylalanine. Only the CDR3 DNA is retained, 45 bases long and in frame from the first base. The germline V gene provides CDR1 SGHTA and CDR2 FQGTGA.